This T cell receptor (beta chain) was observed in a study of cytomegalovirus exposure and HLA in healthy donors. Study-wide background: Of some 410 genotyped donors, roughly 81% grouped in the Caucasian-associated ancestry cluster.

Use of 60 Vbeta and 13 Jbeta primers characterized the PCR. Assay: immunoSEQ multiplex PCR; the TCRdb copy retains only in-frame clones and omits some. Seen here are 130,000 to 150,000 clones, around 86% observed once, and the top ten hold roughly 2.9%. This sequence was found in a woman aged 30 to 39 in good health and CMV-seronegative. Sequencing was performed on PBMCs.

The CDR3, as DNA: TGTGCCAGCAGCATCCTAGCGGGGCCTAGCGAGCAGTACTTC. This encodes CASSILAGPSEQYF. The gene calls are TRBV5-8 and TRBJ2-7, with 9 bases lining up with TRBD2. The CDR3 is 14 residues long. Germline V gene sequence: CDR1 SGHTS, CDR2 YDEGEE. V dropped 4 bases and J dropped 6; count of bases not matched to a gene: 8.